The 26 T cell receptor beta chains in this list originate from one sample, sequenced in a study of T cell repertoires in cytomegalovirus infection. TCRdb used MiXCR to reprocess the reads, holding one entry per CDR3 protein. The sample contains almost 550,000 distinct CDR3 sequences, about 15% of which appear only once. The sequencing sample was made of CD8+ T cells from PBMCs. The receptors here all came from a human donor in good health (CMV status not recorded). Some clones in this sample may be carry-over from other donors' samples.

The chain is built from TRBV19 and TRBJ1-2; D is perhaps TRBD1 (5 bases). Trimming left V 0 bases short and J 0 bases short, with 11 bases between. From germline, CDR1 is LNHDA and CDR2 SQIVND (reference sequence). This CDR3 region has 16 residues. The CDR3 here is CASSIDRETANYGYTF. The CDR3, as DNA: TGTGCCAGTAGTATAGATAGGGAGACAGCTAACTATGGCTACACCTTC.

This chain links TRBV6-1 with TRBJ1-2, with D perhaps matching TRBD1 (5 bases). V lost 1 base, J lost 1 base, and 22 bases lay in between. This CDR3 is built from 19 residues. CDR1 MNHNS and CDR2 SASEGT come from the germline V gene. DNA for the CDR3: TGTGCCAGCAGTGAAGGGACCGGCCATCAGGGCCCTCGTAACTATGGCTACACCTTC. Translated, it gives CASSEGTGHQGPRNYGYTF.

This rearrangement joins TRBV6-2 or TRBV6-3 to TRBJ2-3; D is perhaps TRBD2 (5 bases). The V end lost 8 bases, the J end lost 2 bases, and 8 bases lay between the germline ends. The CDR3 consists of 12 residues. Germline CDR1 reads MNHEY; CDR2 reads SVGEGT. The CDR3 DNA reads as TGTGCCAGCGTGGGAGTCACAGATACGCAGTATTTT. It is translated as CASVGVTDTQYF.

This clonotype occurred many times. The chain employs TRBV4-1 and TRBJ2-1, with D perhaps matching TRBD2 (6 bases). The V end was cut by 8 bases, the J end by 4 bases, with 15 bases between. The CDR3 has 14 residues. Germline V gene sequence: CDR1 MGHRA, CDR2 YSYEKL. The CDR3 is CASGSGSGYNEQFF. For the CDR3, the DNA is TGCGCCAGCGGGAGCGGAAGCGGGTACAATGAGCAGTTCTTC.

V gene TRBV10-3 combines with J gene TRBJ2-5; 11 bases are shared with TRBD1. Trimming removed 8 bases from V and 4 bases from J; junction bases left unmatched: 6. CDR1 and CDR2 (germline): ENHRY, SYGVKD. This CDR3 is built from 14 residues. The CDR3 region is CAIWTGGSGETQYF. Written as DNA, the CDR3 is TGTGCCATCTGGACAGGGGGCTCTGGAGAGACCCAGTACTTC.

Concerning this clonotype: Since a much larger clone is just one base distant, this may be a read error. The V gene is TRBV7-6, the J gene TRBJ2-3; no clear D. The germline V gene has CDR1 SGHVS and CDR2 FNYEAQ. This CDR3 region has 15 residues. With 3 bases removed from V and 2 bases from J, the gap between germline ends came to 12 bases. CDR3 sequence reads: CASSFIRRPTDTQYF. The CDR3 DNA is TGTGCCAGCAGCTTCATTCGTCGGCCCACAGATACGCAGTATTTT.

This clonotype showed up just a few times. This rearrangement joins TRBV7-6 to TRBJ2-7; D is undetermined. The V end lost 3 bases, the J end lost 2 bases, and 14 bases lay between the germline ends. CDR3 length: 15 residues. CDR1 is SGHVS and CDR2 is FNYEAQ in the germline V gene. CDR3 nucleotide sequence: TGTGCCAGCAGCTTGGAACACGGAGATACCTACGAGCAGTACTTC. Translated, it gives CASSLEHGDTYEQYF.

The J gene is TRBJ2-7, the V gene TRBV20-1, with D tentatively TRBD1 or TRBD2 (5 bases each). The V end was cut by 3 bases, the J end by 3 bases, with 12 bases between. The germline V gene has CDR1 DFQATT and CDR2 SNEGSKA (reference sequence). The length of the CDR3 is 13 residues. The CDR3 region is CSARWGRSYEQYF. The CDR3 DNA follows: TGCAGTGCTAGGTGGGGGAGAAGCTACGAGCAGTACTTC.

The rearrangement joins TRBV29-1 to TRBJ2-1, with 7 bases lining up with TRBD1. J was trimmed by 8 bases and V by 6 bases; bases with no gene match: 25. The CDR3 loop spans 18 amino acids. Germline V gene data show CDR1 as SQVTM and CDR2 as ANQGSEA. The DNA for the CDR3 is TGCAGCGTCCTCTTCCGGGACAGAACCTATACCTCCGGGGATGAGCAGTTCTTC. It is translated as CSVLFRDRTYTSGDEQFF.

CDR3 bases: TGCGCCAGCAGCTCGAAAGGGACAGCCCACTCCTCCTACGAGCAGTACTTC. Translated: CASSSKGTAHSSYEQYF. The chain carries TRBV5-1 and TRBJ2-7, with TRBD1 matching over 7 bases. The CDR3 runs 17 residues. CDR1 is SGHRS and CDR2 is YFSETQ in the germline V gene. After removal of 3 bases from V and 0 bases from J, the junction contained 12 bases not matched to a gene.

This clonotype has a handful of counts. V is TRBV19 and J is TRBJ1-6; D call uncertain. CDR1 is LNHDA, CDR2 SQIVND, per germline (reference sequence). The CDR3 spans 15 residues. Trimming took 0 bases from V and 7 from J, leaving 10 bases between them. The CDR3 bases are TGTGCCAGTAGTATAGAAGCGGCCATCAATTCACCCCTCCACTTT. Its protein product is CASSIEAAINSPLHF.

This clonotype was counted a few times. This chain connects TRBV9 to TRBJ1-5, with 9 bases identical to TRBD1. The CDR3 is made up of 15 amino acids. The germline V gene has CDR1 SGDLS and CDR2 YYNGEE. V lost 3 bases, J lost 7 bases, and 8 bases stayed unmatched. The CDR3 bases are TGTGCCAGCAGCGAGTCGGGACAGGGAAACCAGCCCCAGCATTTT. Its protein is CASSESGQGNQPQHF.

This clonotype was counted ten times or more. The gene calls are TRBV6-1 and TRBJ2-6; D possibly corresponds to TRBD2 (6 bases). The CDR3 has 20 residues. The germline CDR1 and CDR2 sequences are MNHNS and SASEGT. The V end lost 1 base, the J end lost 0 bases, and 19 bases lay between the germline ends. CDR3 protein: CASSEDEGGMGLSGANVLTF. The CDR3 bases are TGTGCCAGCAGTGAAGATGAGGGAGGTATGGGGCTCTCTGGGGCCAACGTCCTGACTTTC.

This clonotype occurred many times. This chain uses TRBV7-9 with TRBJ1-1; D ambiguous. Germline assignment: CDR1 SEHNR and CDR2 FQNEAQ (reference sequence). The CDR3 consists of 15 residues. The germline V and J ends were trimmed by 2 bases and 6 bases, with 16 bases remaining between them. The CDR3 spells CASSLSRSREAEAFF. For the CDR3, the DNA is TGTGCCAGCAGCTTAAGCAGGTCAAGGGAGGCTGAAGCTTTCTTT.

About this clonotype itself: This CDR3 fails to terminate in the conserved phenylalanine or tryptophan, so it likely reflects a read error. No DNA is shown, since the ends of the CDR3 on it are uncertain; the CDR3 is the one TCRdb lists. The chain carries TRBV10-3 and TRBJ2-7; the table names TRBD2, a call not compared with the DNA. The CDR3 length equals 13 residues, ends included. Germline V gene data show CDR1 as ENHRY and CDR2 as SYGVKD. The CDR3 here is CAISESSQDFGVR.

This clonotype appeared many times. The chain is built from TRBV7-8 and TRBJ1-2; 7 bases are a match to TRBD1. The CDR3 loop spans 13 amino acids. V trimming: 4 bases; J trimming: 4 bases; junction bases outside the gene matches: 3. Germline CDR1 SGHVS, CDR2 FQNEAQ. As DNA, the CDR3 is TGTGCCAGCAGCTGGGACAGAACCTATGGCTACACCTTC. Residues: CASSWDRTYGYTF.

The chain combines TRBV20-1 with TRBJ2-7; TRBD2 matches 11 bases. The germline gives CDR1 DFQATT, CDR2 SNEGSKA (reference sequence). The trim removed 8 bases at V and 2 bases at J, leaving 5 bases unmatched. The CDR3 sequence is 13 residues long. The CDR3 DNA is TGCAGTAGGAGACTAGCGGGAACCTACGAGCAGTACTTC. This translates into CSRRLAGTYEQYF.

CDR3 sequence: CASSSAGVRHTDTQYF. The CDR3 DNA is TGCGCCAGCAGCTCCGCCGGAGTCAGACACACAGATACGCAGTATTTT. This sequence joins TRBV5-1 and TRBJ2-3; no firm D call. V was shortened by 3 bases and J by 2 bases, with 16 bases between the two germline ends. The CDR3 length is 16 residues. CDR1 and CDR2 from the germline V gene are SGHRS and YFSETQ.

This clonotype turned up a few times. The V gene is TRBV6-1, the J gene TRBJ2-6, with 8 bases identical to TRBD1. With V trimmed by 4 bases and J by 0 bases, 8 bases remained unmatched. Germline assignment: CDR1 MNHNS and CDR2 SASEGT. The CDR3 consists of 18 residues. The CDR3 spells CASSAPGQGFSGANVLTF. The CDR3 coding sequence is TGTGCCAGCAGTGCCCCCGGACAGGGATTCTCTGGGGCCAACGTCCTGACTTTC.

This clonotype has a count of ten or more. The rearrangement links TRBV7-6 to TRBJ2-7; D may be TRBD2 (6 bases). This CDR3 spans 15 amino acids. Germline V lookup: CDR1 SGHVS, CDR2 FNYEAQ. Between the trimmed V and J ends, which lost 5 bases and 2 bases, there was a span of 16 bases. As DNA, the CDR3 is TGTGCCAGCAGCGCCTCCGGGACTGGGACCTACGAGCAGTACTTC. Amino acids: CASSASGTGTYEQYF. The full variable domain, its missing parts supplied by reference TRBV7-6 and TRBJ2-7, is GAGVSQSPRYKVTKRGQDVALRCDPISGHVSLYWYRQALGQGPEFLTYFNYEAQQDKSGLPNDRFSAERPEGSISTLTIQRTEQRDSAMYRCASSASGTGTYEQYFGPGTRLTVT.

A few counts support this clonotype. Here the CDR3 reads CASSPRGGMDVEQFF. The CDR3 bases are TGTGCCAGCAGCCCAAGGGGCGGGATGGACGTTGAGCAGTTCTTC. The gene calls are TRBV7-3 and TRBJ2-1; the D gene is possibly TRBD2 (6 bases). In germline, CDR1 is SGHTA, CDR2 FQGTGA. CDR3 length equals 15 residues. V dropped 5 bases and J dropped 9 bases, with 20 bases sitting between them.

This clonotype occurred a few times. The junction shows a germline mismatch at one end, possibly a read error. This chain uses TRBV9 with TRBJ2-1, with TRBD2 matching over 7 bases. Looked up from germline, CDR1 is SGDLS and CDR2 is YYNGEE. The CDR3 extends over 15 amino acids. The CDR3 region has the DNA TGTGCCAGCAGCGCCGCGGCGGGACTAAAGGGGAACCTGGTCTTC. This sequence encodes CASSAAAGLKGNLVF. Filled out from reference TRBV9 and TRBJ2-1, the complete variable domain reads DSGVTQTPKHLITATGQRVTLRCSPRSGDLSVYWYQQSLDQGLQFLIQYYNGEERAKGNILERFSAQQFPDLHSELNLSSLELGDSALYFCASSAAAGLKGNLVFGPGTRLTVL.

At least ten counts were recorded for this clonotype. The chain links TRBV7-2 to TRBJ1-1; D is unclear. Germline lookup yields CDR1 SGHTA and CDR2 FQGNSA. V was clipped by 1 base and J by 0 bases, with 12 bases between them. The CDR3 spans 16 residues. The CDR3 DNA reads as TGTGCCAGCAGCTTAGGGGGTTACATCATGAACACTGAAGCTTTCTTT. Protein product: CASSLGGYIMNTEAFF. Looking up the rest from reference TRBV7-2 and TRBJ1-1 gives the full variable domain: GAGVSQSPSNKVTEKGKDVELRCDPISGHTALYWYRQSLGQGLEFLIYFQGNSAPDKSGLPSDRFSAERTGGSVSTLTIQRTQQEDSAVYLCASSLGGYIMNTEAFFGQGTRLTVV.

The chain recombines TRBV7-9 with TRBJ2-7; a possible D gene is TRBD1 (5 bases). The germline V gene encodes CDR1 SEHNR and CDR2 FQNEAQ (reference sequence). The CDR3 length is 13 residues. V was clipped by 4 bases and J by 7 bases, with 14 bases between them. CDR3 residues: CASSSSAGYEQYF. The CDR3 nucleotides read TGTGCCAGCAGCTCGTCAGCAGGGTATGAGCAGTACTTC.

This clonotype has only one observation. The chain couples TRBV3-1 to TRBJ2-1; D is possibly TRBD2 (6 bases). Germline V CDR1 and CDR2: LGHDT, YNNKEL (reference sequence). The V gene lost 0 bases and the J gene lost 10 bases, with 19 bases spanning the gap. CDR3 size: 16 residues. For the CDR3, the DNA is TGTGCCAGCAGCCAAGATATGGCAGGGAGGTTAGCGGAGCAGTTCTTC. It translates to CASSQDMAGRLAEQFF.

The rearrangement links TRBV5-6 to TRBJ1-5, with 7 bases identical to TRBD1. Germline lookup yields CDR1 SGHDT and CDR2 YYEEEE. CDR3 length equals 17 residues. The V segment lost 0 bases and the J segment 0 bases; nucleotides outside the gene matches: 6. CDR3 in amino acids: CASSLGQGPNSNQPQHF. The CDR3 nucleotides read TGTGCCAGCAGCTTGGGACAGGGACCTAATAGCAATCAGCCCCAGCATTTT.